This T cell receptor beta chain was sequenced in a study of blood T cell repertoires in COVID-19. Turning to the study itself: Acute-phase and convalescent COVID-19 samples originated in the United States, Italy and Spain.

Original analysis: Estimation of nucleated cell counts relied on the amplification of reference gene primers. Assay: immunoSEQ multiplex PCR; the TCRdb copy retains only in-frame clones and omits some. From that table come the V and J calls and clone size; the DNA was used to work out D and trimming. The repertoire includes about 400,000 clones, 89% of them detected once, and more than 0.95% sits in the top ten. CDR1 is SGHTA, CDR2 FQGTGA, per germline. Trimming cost V 5 bases and J 0 bases; bases outside gene matches: 3. The CDR3 contains 16 residues. The sequence derives from a man aged 40-55 years with acute or convalescent COVID-19. This chain uses TRBV7-3 with TRBJ1-3; TRBD1 matches at 11 bases. The sample consisted of peripheral blood. The CDR3 here is CASSRGTGGSGNTIYF. DNA of the CDR3: TGTGCCAGCAGCCGCGGGACAGGGGGCTCTGGAAACACCATATATTTT. Filled out from reference TRBV7-3 and TRBJ1-3, the complete variable domain reads GAGVSQTPSNKVTEKGKYVELRCDPISGHTALYWYRQSLGQGPEFLIYFQGTGAADDSGLPNDRFFAVRPEGSVSTLKIQRTERGDSAVYLCASSRGTGGSGNTIYFGEGSWLTVV.